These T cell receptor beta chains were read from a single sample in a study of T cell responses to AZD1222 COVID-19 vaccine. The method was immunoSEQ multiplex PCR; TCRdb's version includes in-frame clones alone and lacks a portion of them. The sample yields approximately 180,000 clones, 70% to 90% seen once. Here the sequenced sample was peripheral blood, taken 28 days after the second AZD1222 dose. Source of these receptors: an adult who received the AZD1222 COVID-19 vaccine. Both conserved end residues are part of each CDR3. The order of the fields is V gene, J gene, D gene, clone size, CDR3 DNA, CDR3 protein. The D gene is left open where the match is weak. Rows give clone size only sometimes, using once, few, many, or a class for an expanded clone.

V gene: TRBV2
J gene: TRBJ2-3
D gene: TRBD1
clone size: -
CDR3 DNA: TGTGCCAGCAGACCTGGGACAGGGGGGCCAGATACGCAGTATTTT
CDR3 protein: CASRPGTGGPDTQYF

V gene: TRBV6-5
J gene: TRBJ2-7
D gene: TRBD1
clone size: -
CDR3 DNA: TGTGCCAGCAGTTACTATTCGGACAGGACCTACGAGCAGTACTTC
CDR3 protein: CASSYYSDRTYEQYF

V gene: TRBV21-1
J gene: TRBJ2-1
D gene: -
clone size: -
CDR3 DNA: TGTGCCAGCAGCAAAGTAGGCGTACCTTACTACAATGAGCAGTTCTTC
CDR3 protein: CASSKVGVPYYNEQFF

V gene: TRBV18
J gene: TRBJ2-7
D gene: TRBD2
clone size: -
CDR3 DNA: TGTGCCAGCTCACCGGGGGGGGTTCCCTACGAGCAGTACTTC
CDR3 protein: CASSPGGVPYEQYF

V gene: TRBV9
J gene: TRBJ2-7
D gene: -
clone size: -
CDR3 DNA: TGTGCCAGCAGCGTAGATCCCGACAGCTCCTACGAGCAGTACTTC
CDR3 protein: CASSVDPDSSYEQYF

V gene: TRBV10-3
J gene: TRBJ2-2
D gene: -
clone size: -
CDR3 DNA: TGTGCCATCAGCTTAGGGGGGATTGACACCGGGGAGCTGTTTTTT
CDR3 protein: CAISLGGIDTGELFF

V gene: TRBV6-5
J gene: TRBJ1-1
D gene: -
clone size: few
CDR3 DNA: TGTGCCAGCAGTTACATCCCACCGGGATCAAAGTCGGCTTTCTTT
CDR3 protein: CASSYIPPGSKSAFF

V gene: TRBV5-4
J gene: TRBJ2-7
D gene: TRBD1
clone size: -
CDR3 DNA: TGTGCCAGCAGCCGGACCGGGACAGGGGTAGTCGAGCAGTACTTC
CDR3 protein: CASSRTGTGVVEQYF

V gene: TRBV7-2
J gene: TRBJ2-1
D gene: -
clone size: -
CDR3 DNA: TGTGCCAGCAGCCCTCCCCCTTCAGGCGATGAGCAGTTCTTC
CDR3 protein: CASSPPPSGDEQFF

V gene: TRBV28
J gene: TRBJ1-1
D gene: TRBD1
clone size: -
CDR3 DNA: TGTGCCAGCAGTTTATTGGACAGGGGGCATAGTGAAGCTTTCTTT
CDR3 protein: CASSLLDRGHSEAFF

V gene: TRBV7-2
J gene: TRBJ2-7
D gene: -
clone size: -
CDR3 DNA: TGTGCCAGCAGCTTAAAACCTTCCGGGGCCGGCGAGCAGTACTTC
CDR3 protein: CASSLKPSGAGEQYF